This entry lists 29 T cell receptor beta chains sequenced from one sample in a study of T cells in Graves' hyperthyroidism and ophthalmopathy. The TCR beta CDR3 regions underwent amplification using RNA transcripts as the source. Carried out on the TCR CDR3, a first-round RT-PCR used the HTBI primer set. Via MiXCR, TCRdb re-called the multiplex PCR reads, giving one row per CDR3 protein. Of more than 550,000 distinct CDR3 sequences listed, around 16% are singletons. Sequenced material: blood. Every receptor here comes from a man aged 45 to 65 with Graves' hyperthyroidism.

This chain links TRBV2 with TRBJ2-7; perhaps TRBD1 as D (6 bases). Looked up from germline, CDR1 is SNHLY and CDR2 is FYNNEI. The CDR3 spans 16 residues. The ends were cut back, 3 bases at V and 5 bases at J, with 20 bases in the middle. CDR3 protein: CASSDGPTGERDEQYF. In DNA, the CDR3 is TGTGCCAGCAGTGACGGCCCGACAGGCGAACGTGACGAGCAGTACTTC.

This clonotype has ten or more counts. The chain joins TRBV7-2 to TRBJ2-5, with D perhaps TRBD2 (6 bases). The CDR3 totals 14 residues. The V end was cut by 5 bases, the J end by 1 base, with 11 bases between. Germline lookup yields CDR1 SGHTA and CDR2 FQGNSA. CDR3 in amino acids: CASSARRVQETQYF. In DNA, the CDR3 is TGTGCCAGCAGCGCGCGGAGGGTCCAAGAGACCCAGTACTTC.

This clonotype was seen at least ten times. This chain joins TRBV12-3 or TRBV12-4 and TRBJ2-2; D gene uncertain. CDR3 length: 14 residues. V was pared by 3 bases and J by 1 base, with 6 bases between. Written as DNA, the CDR3 is TGTGCCAGCAGTTTTGGGCGGAACACCGGGGAGCTGTTTTTT. It translates to CASSFGRNTGELFF.

The chain links TRBV6-2 or TRBV6-3 to TRBJ2-7, with TRBD1 as a possible D gene (6 bases). CDR1 and CDR2 (germline): MNHEY, SVGEGT. Trimming removed 2 bases from V and 5 bases from J, with 22 bases in between. The CDR3 contains 17 residues. This chain's CDR3 is CASSYPDVIQGVNEQYF. The CDR3 region has the DNA TGTGCCAGCAGTTACCCAGACGTGATACAGGGAGTCAACGAGCAGTACTTC.

This clonotype came up many times. This chain links TRBV18 with TRBJ2-5; D ambiguous. Trimming pared 6 bases from V and 3 bases from J, leaving 5 bases between. Germline CDR1 reads KGHSH; CDR2 reads LQKENI. This CDR3 contains 11 residues. The CDR3 nucleotides read TGTGCCAGCTCGGTAGAAGAGACCCAGTACTTC. This gives the protein CASSVEETQYF.

V usage is TRBV29-1 and J usage is TRBJ2-1; D is perhaps TRBD2 (6 bases). Trimming pared 5 bases from V and 7 bases from J, leaving 15 bases between. The germline CDR1 and CDR2 sequences are SQVTM and ANQGSEA. The CDR3 consists of 13 residues. This CDR3 is CSVLEGVGNEQFF. CDR3 DNA sequence: TGCAGCGTTCTGGAGGGAGTGGGGAATGAGCAGTTCTTC.

This clonotype showed up just a few times. This rearrangement joins TRBV30 to TRBJ1-1; D call uncertain. Germline V gene data show CDR1 as GTSNPN and CDR2 as SVGIG (reference sequence). V gave up 0 bases and J gave up 7 bases, with 15 bases separating them. There are 14 residues in the CDR3. CDR3 loop: CAWSVPQPYGEAFF. CDR3 DNA sequence: TGTGCCTGGAGTGTACCACAGCCCTACGGTGAAGCTTTCTTT.

This clonotype was seen only once. The chain links TRBV7-2 to TRBJ2-2, with D perhaps assigned TRBD1 or TRBD2 (6 bases each). Trimming removed 4 bases at V and 14 bases at J, with 17 bases between. The CDR3 covers 13 residues. Per the germline V gene, CDR1 is SGHTA and CDR2 is FQGNSA. CDR3 region: CASSYRSAGGLFF. CDR3 nucleotides: TGTGCCAGCAGCTACAGGTCGGCCGGGGGCCTGTTTTTT.

This clonotype was found a few times. This chain joins TRBV5-5 and TRBJ2-2; 11 nucleotides match TRBD2. The V gene end was trimmed by 5 bases and the J gene end by 2 bases; junction bases not matched to a gene: 5. CDR1 is SGHKS, CDR2 YYEKEE, per germline (reference sequence). The CDR3 loop spans 16 amino acids. The CDR3 protein is CASRPRLAGNTGELFF. The CDR3 DNA reads TGTGCCAGCAGACCAAGACTAGCGGGAAACACCGGGGAGCTGTTTTTT.

This clonotype was counted at least ten times. The chain employs TRBV7-2 and TRBJ2-7, with TRBD2 matching over 11 bases. CDR3 length: 14 amino acids. Germline-derived CDR1 and CDR2 are SGHTA and FQGNSA. The V gene end was trimmed by 5 bases and the J gene end by 6 bases; junction bases not matched to a gene: 6. The CDR3 here is CASSVTSGSGEQYF. In DNA form, the CDR3 reads TGTGCCAGCAGCGTTACTAGCGGGAGTGGCGAGCAGTACTTC.

There are many counts of this clonotype. The chain is built from TRBV11-2 and TRBJ2-7; 7 bases are a match to TRBD2. Trimming at V came to 5 bases and at J to 6 bases, leaving 13 bases not matched to a gene. The germline V gene has CDR1 SGHAT and CDR2 FQNNGV. The CDR3 is 15 amino acids. CDR3 DNA sequence: TGTGCCAGCAGCCAACTCAGGGAGGGTTTCTCCGAGCAGTACTTC. This gives the protein CASSQLREGFSEQYF.

The chain is built from TRBV28 and TRBJ1-6; a weak D match, TRBD1 (5 bases). V lost 2 bases, J lost 5 bases, and 10 bases lay in between. CDR3 size: 15 residues. CDR1 and CDR2 from the germline V gene are MDHEN and SYDVKM. The CDR3 sequence: CASSLDSYNNSPLHF. The CDR3 region has the DNA TGTGCCAGCAGTTTAGACAGCTATAATAATTCACCCCTCCACTTT. The variable domain in full, with the rest retrieved from reference TRBV28 and TRBJ1-6, is DVKVTQSSRYLVKRTGEKVFLECVQDMDHENMFWYRQDPGLGLRLIYFSYDVKMKEKGDIPEGYSVSREKKERFSLILESASTNQTSMYLCASSLDSYNNSPLHFGNGTRLTVT.

In this sample, this clonotype turned up a few times. V and J are TRBV18 and TRBJ2-3; D perhaps matches TRBD2 (6 bases). The CDR3 loop spans 15 amino acids. Looked up from germline, CDR1 is KGHSH and CDR2 is LQKENI. V gave up 4 bases and J gave up 4 bases, with 15 bases separating them. The CDR3 spells CASSREEGNADTQYF. CDR3 coding DNA: TGTGCCAGCTCACGGGAGGAGGGGAATGCAGATACGCAGTATTTT. The entire variable domain, with the rest obtained from reference TRBV18 and TRBJ2-3, is as follows: NAGVMQNPRHLVRRRGQEARLRCSPMKGHSHVYWYRQLPEEGLKFMVYLQKENIIDESGMPKERFSAEFPKEGPSILRIQQVVRGDSAAYFCASSREEGNADTQYFGPGTRLTVL.

This clonotype was observed a few times. This chain uses TRBV7-2 with TRBJ2-1; TRBD1 agrees at 7 bases. J lost 0 bases, V lost 2 bases, and 4 bases had no gene match. Germline loops: CDR1 SGHTA, CDR2 FQGNSA. CDR3 length: 16 residues. The CDR3 coding sequence is TGTGCCAGCAGCTTAACCGGGACAGACTCCTACAATGAGCAGTTCTTC. Translating it yields CASSLTGTDSYNEQFF. The full variable domain, rest sourced from reference TRBV7-2 and TRBJ2-1, is GAGVSQSPSNKVTEKGKDVELRCDPISGHTALYWYRQSLGQGLEFLIYFQGNSAPDKSGLPSDRFSAERTGGSVSTLTIQRTQQEDSAVYLCASSLTGTDSYNEQFFGPGTRLTVL.

There are many counts of this clonotype. The chain combines TRBV12-3 or TRBV12-4 with TRBJ1-3; weak D call: TRBD1 (6 bases). Trimming removed 7 bases at V and 0 bases at J, with 16 bases between. The CDR3 has 16 amino acids. The CDR3 DNA reads as TGTGCCAGCACACAGTACGACAGGAGCTCTGGAAACACCATATATTTT. Protein product: CASTQYDRSSGNTIYF.

This clonotype has a count of ten or more. This chain links TRBV28 with TRBJ2-1, with TRBD1 as a possible D gene (5 bases). Germline CDR1 is MDHEN and CDR2 is SYDVKM. Trimming took off 6 bases at V and 5 bases at J, with 20 bases between the two ends. CDR3 length: 16 amino acids. The chain's CDR3 is CASRRTPGSANNEQFF. DNA for the CDR3: TGTGCCAGCAGGCGCACTCCAGGGTCTGCTAACAATGAGCAGTTCTTC.

This rearrangement joins TRBV4-3 to TRBJ1-5; D not certain. The CDR3 sequence is 13 residues long. Trimming removed 0 bases from V and 11 bases from J, with 11 bases in between. Germline V gene data show CDR1 as LGHNA and CDR2 as YSLEER. CDR3 sequence reads: CASSQDIGFSQHF. The CDR3, as DNA: TGCGCCAGCAGCCAAGATATCGGGTTCTCCCAGCATTTT.

For this clonotype: The junction departs from the called germline gene at one end, perhaps through a read error. The J gene is TRBJ2-1, the V gene TRBV7-9; D may be TRBD1 (6 bases). This CDR3 has 17 residues. CDR1 is SEHNR, CDR2 FQNEAQ, per germline (reference sequence). CDR3 sequence reads: CASSLAYRAGSYDEQFF. The DNA of the CDR3 is TGTGCCAGCAGCTTAGCTTACAGGGCTGGCTCCTACGATGAGCAGTTCTTC.

CDR3 sequence reads: CASSESQGLGTDTQYF. DNA of the CDR3: TGCGCCAGCAGTGAGTCGCAGGGACTAGGCACAGATACGCAGTATTTT. This chain uses TRBV10-2 with TRBJ2-3; 8 nucleotides line up with TRBD2. The CDR3 has 16 amino acids. Germline V gives CDR1 WSHSY, CDR2 SAAADI. V lost 0 bases to trimming and J lost 1 base; unmatched junction nucleotides: 3.

The genes are TRBV19 and TRBJ2-2; 8 nucleotides match TRBD1. CDR1 is LNHDA, CDR2 SQIVND, per germline (reference sequence). Unmatched junction bases numbered 4, after V lost 4 bases and J lost 3 bases. The CDR3 loop spans 15 amino acids. The CDR3, as DNA: TGTGCCAGTAGTACACAGGGGGGATACACCGGGGAGCTGTTTTTT. The encoded protein is CASSTQGGYTGELFF.

In this sample, this clonotype turned up a few times. At one end, the junction sequence differs from germline, possibly due to a read error. The chain recombines TRBV6-2 or TRBV6-3 with TRBJ1-1; D perhaps matches TRBD1 (5 bases). Germline V gene sequence: CDR1 MNHEY, CDR2 SVGEGT. This CDR3 region has 15 residues. This CDR3 reads CASSTFGGTNTGAFF. CDR3 nucleotide sequence: TGTGCCAGCAGTACCTTCGGGGGGACGAACACTGGAGCTTTCTTT.

The sample holds many counts of this clonotype. This chain links TRBV12-3 or TRBV12-4 with TRBJ1-2, with unresolved D. The CDR3 loop spans 13 amino acids. The V end was cut by 1 base, the J end by 8 bases, with 11 bases between. This chain's CDR3 is CASSLGRTMGYTF. As DNA, the CDR3 is TGTGCCAGCAGTTTAGGTCGAACTATGGGCTACACCTTC.

Ten or more counts support this clonotype. The chain carries TRBV7-9 and TRBJ2-1; D might be TRBD2 (6 bases). Trimming shortened V by 6 bases and J by 9 bases, and 18 bases separated the two germline ends. The length of the CDR3 is 14 residues. Germline V CDR1 and CDR2: SEHNR, FQNEAQ (reference sequence). The CDR3 DNA is TGTGCCAGCAGGATTGAAGCGGAGGGCGGTGAGCAGTTCTTC. The encoded protein is CASRIEAEGGEQFF.

A few counts support this clonotype. The chain combines TRBV11-2 with TRBJ2-7, with D unresolved. This CDR3 has 14 amino acids. Germline V lookup: CDR1 SGHAT, CDR2 FQNNGV. The V and J ends lost 3 bases and 3 bases respectively, with 12 bases between them. The CDR3 DNA reads as TGTGCCAGCAGCTTGGGTGGTCTCCACTACGAGCAGTACTTC. Translated, it gives CASSLGGLHYEQYF.

To note about this clonotype: Since a much larger clone is just one base distant, this may be a read error. The V gene is TRBV5-1, the J gene TRBJ2-3, with TRBD1 as a possible D gene (5 bases). The CDR3 is 15 residues long. The germline V gene encodes CDR1 SGHRS and CDR2 YFSETQ. The CDR3 DNA reads TGCGCCAGCAGCCAGACCCAGGGTAGCACAGATACGCAGGATTTT. This translates into CASSQTQGSTDTQDF.

This clonotype was seen only a few times. V and J are TRBV30 and TRBJ2-1; D unresolved. The CDR3 is 12 residues long. Per germline, CDR1 GTSNPN and CDR2 SVGIG (reference sequence). Trimming took 4 bases from V and 7 from J, leaving 11 bases between them. The CDR3 coding sequence is TGTGCCTGGAACCCGACTCTAAATGAGCAGTTCTTC. Translated, it gives CAWNPTLNEQFF.

This clonotype was counted at least ten times. V and J are TRBV5-1 and TRBJ2-3, with TRBD1 matching over 8 bases. Germline values: CDR1 SGHRS, CDR2 YFSETQ. V dropped 3 bases and J dropped 4; count of bases not matched to a gene: 7. The CDR3 covers 15 residues. The CDR3 loop is CASSSLDRAADTQYF. For the CDR3, the DNA is TGCGCCAGCAGCTCCCTGGACAGGGCGGCAGATACGCAGTATTTT.

V and J are TRBV6-1 and TRBJ2-1, with TRBD2 identical over 10 bases. V lost 3 bases to trimming and J lost 4 bases; unmatched junction nucleotides: 6. This CDR3 has 16 amino acids. Germline lookup yields CDR1 MNHNS and CDR2 SASEGT. Here the CDR3 reads CASSETILAGYNEQFF. The CDR3 bases are TGTGCCAGCAGTGAGACGATACTAGCGGGATACAATGAGCAGTTCTTC.

This chain connects TRBV20-1 to TRBJ2-3; D not certain. The V gene's germline CDR1 is DFQATT and CDR2 SNEGSKA (reference sequence). The CDR3 is 12 amino acids. V was shortened by 6 bases and J by 2 bases, with 9 bases between the two germline ends. CDR3 loop: CSAASYTDTQYF. The CDR3 DNA follows: TGCAGTGCCGCCTCCTACACAGATACGCAGTATTTT.